This is a list of T cell receptor beta chains from one sample in a study of blood T cell repertoires in COVID-19. The method was immunoSEQ multiplex PCR; TCRdb's version includes in-frame clones alone and lacks a portion of them. The sample includes around 92,000 clones, 65% to 85% of them seen just once. The specimen was peripheral blood. Receptors originate from an elderly woman with acute or convalescent COVID-19. Each CDR3 is given with its conserved first and last residue. The D gene is left open where the match is weak. Size tells how often a clone was seen (once, few, many) or the class of an expanded clone, and some rows leave it out.

abundance	v_gene	j_gene	d_gene	CDR3aa	CDR3nt
.	TRBV19	TRBJ1-3	TRBD1	CASSQGGQGAFSGNTIYF	TGTGCCAGTAGCCAGGGGGGACAAGGGGCCTTCTCTGGAAACACCATATATTTT
.	TRBV11-3	TRBJ1-2	TRBD1	CASSRTGAYGYTF	TGTGCCAGCAGCCGGACAGGGGCCTATGGCTACACCTTC
.	TRBV19	TRBJ1-2	.	CASSPRGGYGYTF	TGTGCCAGTAGTCCTCGGGGGGGCTATGGCTACACCTTC
.	TRBV29-1	TRBJ2-2	.	CSVPDRSGGELFF	TGCAGCGTCCCCGACAGATCGGGCGGGGAGCTGTTTTTT
.	TRBV7-8	TRBJ1-2	TRBD1	CASSWEGQGSYGYTF	TGTGCCAGCAGCTGGGAGGGACAGGGGAGCTATGGCTACACCTTC
.	TRBV5-4	TRBJ2-2	TRBD2	CASSLVGLAANTGELFF	TGTGCCAGCAGCTTGGTAGGACTAGCGGCGAACACCGGGGAGCTGTTTTTT
.	TRBV18	TRBJ2-3	.	CASSPRRSTDTQYF	TGTGCCAGCTCACCAAGGAGGAGCACAGATACGCAGTATTTT
.	TRBV19	TRBJ2-1	TRBD2	CASSTRSGTSGGSYNEQFF	TGTGCCAGTAGTACCAGATCGGGGACTAGCGGGGGTTCCTACAATGAGCAGTTCTTC
.	TRBV6-2/TRBV6-3	TRBJ2-7	TRBD1	CASSYRGRYEQYF	TGTGCCAGCAGTTACAGGGGGCGCTACGAGCAGTACTTC
.	TRBV6-2/TRBV6-3	TRBJ1-2	TRBD1	CASSASGQGYYGYTF	TGTGCCAGCAGCGCTAGTGGACAGGGGTACTATGGCTACACCTTC
.	TRBV28	TRBJ2-7	.	CASSSRTYEQYF	TGTGCCAGCAGTTCGAGGACCTACGAGCAGTACTTC
few	TRBV6-5	TRBJ2-7	.	CASSSLSGSYEQYF	TGTGCCAGCAGTTCCCTCTCGGGATCCTACGAGCAGTACTTC
.	TRBV7-9	TRBJ2-5	TRBD1	CASSPRDSQETQYF	TGTGCCAGCAGCCCAAGGGACAGCCAAGAGACCCAGTACTTC
.	TRBV7-9	TRBJ2-7	.	CASSLSYEQYF	TGTGCCAGCAGCCTTAGCTACGAGCAGTACTTC
.	TRBV6-6	TRBJ1-6	.	CASRGGQANSPLHF	TGTGCCAGCAGAGGGGGTCAAGCGAATTCACCCCTCCACTTT
.	TRBV7-2	TRBJ2-7	TRBD2	CASSLGIQRDSYEQYF	TGTGCCAGCAGCTTAGGAATCCAGCGGGACTCCTACGAGCAGTACTTC
.	TRBV6-5	TRBJ2-2	.	CASSIQGTNTGELFF	TGTGCCAGCAGTATACAGGGAACGAACACCGGGGAGCTGTTTTTT
.	TRBV6-5	TRBJ2-7	.	CASEGAGTYEQYF	TGTGCCAGCGAAGGAGCAGGGACCTACGAGCAGTACTTC
.	TRBV19	TRBJ2-4	TRBD1	CASSTTTGENIQYF	TGTGCCAGTAGTACGACTACAGGGGAAAACATTCAGTACTTC
.	TRBV6-7	TRBJ2-7	.	CASSPDSGNREQYF	TGTGCCAGCAGTCCAGACTCCGGCAATCGCGAGCAGTACTTC
.	TRBV18	TRBJ2-1	TRBD2	CASSSGLASYNEQFF	TGTGCCAGCTCATCCGGACTAGCGTCCTACAATGAGCAGTTCTTC
.	TRBV6-4	TRBJ1-5	.	CASSPDRNQPQHF	TGTGCCAGCAGTCCCGACAGGAATCAGCCCCAGCATTTT
few	TRBV18	TRBJ2-5	.	CASSVPPLETQYF	TGTGCCAGCTCAGTCCCCCCGTTGGAGACCCAGTACTTC
.	TRBV7-9	TRBJ2-1	TRBD2	CASSLAGGTNEQFF	TGTGCCAGCAGCTTAGCGGGAGGGACGAATGAGCAGTTCTTC
.	TRBV7-9	TRBJ1-3	TRBD1	CASSLATGWGNTIYF	TGTGCCAGCAGCTTAGCGACAGGGTGGGGAAACACCATATATTTT
few	TRBV6-2/TRBV6-3	TRBJ2-1	TRBD2	CASSDPTSGRAYNEQFF	TGTGCCAGCAGTGACCCGACTAGCGGGAGGGCTTACAATGAGCAGTTCTTC
.	TRBV21-1	TRBJ2-6	.	CASSKEKGLSSGANVLTF	TGTGCCAGCAGCAAAGAGAAAGGACTAAGCTCTGGGGCCAACGTCCTGACTTTC
few	TRBV4-1	TRBJ2-3	TRBD1	CASSQRTGGSDTQYF	TGCGCCAGCAGCCAAAGGACAGGGGGCTCGGATACGCAGTATTTT
.	TRBV7-6	TRBJ2-5	TRBD2	CASSLVGGRGETQYF	TGTGCCAGCAGCTTAGTAGGCGGGAGGGGAGAGACCCAGTACTTC